This entry lists 28 T cell receptor beta chains sequenced from one sample in a study of T cell responses to AZD1222 COVID-19 vaccine. The method was immunoSEQ multiplex PCR; TCRdb's version includes in-frame clones alone and lacks a portion of them. The sample yields 150,000 or so clones, roughly 89% seen once. The source was peripheral blood, collected on day 0 of AZD1222 vaccination. These receptors were collected from an adult in good health.

V is TRBV10-2 and J is TRBJ1-5; 8 bases map to TRBD1. Germline V lookup: CDR1 WSHSY, CDR2 SAAADI. J was trimmed by 6 bases and V by 6 bases; bases with no gene match: 7. The CDR3 contains 14 residues. The CDR3 reads CASSPTGEVQPQHF. The CDR3 DNA reads as TGCGCCAGCAGCCCGACAGGGGAGGTTCAGCCCCAGCATTTT.

This clone was counted a few times. The gene calls are TRBV20-1 and TRBJ1-4; the D is unclear. Germline loops: CDR1 DFQATT, CDR2 SNEGSKA (reference sequence). The CDR3 extends over 11 amino acids. Deletions cut 6 bases from V and 10 bases from J, with 12 bases between. CDR3 sequence reads: CSAPDATKLFF. The CDR3 DNA is TGCAGTGCCCCGGACGCGACAAAACTGTTTTTT.

The CDR3 DNA follows: TGTGCCAGCAGCACTCCTCAAGCGGGATTCTCAGCTAACTATGGCTACACCTTC. Translated: CASSTPQAGFSANYGYTF. The rearrangement joins TRBV9 to TRBJ1-2; D is uncertain. The CDR3 has 18 amino acids. Between the trimmed V and J ends, which lost 4 bases and 0 bases, there was a span of 22 bases. Germline V gives CDR1 SGDLS, CDR2 YYNGEE. Based on the CDR3 plus reference TRBV9 and TRBJ1-2, the full variable domain is DSGVTQTPKHLITATGQRVTLRCSPRSGDLSVYWYQQSLDQGLQFLIQYYNGEERAKGNILERFSAQQFPDLHSELNLSSLELGDSALYFCASSTPQAGFSANYGYTFGSGTRLTVV.

The chain is built from TRBV7-2 and TRBJ2-5; 9 nucleotides line up with TRBD2. The germline gives CDR1 SGHTA, CDR2 FQGNSA. CDR3 length: 14 residues. The trim removed 4 bases at V and 5 bases at J, leaving 5 bases unmatched. The CDR3 reads CASSSTSGVETQYF. The CDR3 DNA reads as TGTGCCAGCAGCTCGACTAGCGGCGTGGAGACCCAGTACTTC.

The rearrangement uses TRBV10-3 and TRBJ2-2; 9 nucleotides line up with TRBD2. Germline V gene sequence: CDR1 ENHRY, CDR2 SYGVKD. CDR3 length equals 18 residues. J lost 4 bases, V lost 6 bases, and 15 bases had no gene match. CDR3 loop: CAISPRFAGGGVTGELFF. CDR3 bases: TGTGCCATCAGCCCTAGGTTCGCGGGAGGGGGGGTCACCGGGGAGCTGTTTTTT.

The genes are TRBV9 and TRBJ1-2; D is unclear. Germline-derived CDR1 and CDR2 are SGDLS and YYNGEE. The CDR3 runs to 13 residues. The germline V and J ends were trimmed by 4 bases and 1 base, with 8 bases remaining between them. CDR3 in amino acids: CASSSGVNYGYTF. The CDR3 nucleotides are TGTGCCAGCAGCTCTGGGGTTAACTATGGCTACACCTTC.

The V call is TRBV27, the J call TRBJ2-7, with 8 positions matching TRBD2. The CDR3 is 16 amino acids. V gave up 3 bases and J gave up 0 bases; unmatched junction bases: 7. Per germline, CDR1 MNHEY and CDR2 SMNVEV (reference sequence). CDR3 DNA: TGTGCCAGCAGTTTGGACAGCGGGGGCAGCTCCTACGAGCAGTACTTC. Translating gives CASSLDSGGSSYEQYF.

The J gene is TRBJ2-7, the V gene TRBV5-1, with a weak D call TRBD1 (6 bases). CDR3 size: 13 residues. The germline V gene encodes CDR1 SGHRS and CDR2 YFSETQ. V was clipped by 7 bases and J by 2 bases, with 13 bases between them. In nucleotides, the CDR3 is TGCGCCAGCTCAGGACAGCCTACCTACGAGCAGTACTTC. Protein sequence: CASSGQPTYEQYF.

This clone has just a few counts. The chain recombines TRBV19 with TRBJ1-1; D gene unclear. Germline CDR1 reads LNHDA; CDR2 reads SQIVND (reference sequence). V dropped 4 bases and J dropped 0 bases, with 3 bases sitting between them. The CDR3 runs 12 residues. CDR3 in DNA: TGTGCCAGTAGTAATCTGAACACTGAAGCTTTCTTT. It codes for CASSNLNTEAFF. The full variable domain, with the rest looked up from reference TRBV19 and TRBJ1-1, is DGGITQSPKYLFRKEGQNVTLSCEQNLNHDAMYWYRQDPGQGLRLIYYSQIVNDFQKGDIAEGYSVSREKKESFPLTVTSAQKNPTAFYLCASSNLNTEAFFGQGTRLTVV.

The genes are TRBV14 and TRBJ1-1, with D hard to call. The CDR3 length is 11 residues. V was cut by 4 bases and J by 9 bases, with 9 bases left in between. The germline V gene encodes CDR1 SGHDN and CDR2 FVKESK. This CDR3 is CASSLRGKAFF. The CDR3 DNA reads as TGTGCCAGCAGCCTCCGAGGGAAAGCTTTCTTT.

The CDR3 spells CASKRGGLLETQYF. The CDR3 nucleotides are TGTGCCAGCAAGCGGGGGGGCCTTTTGGAGACCCAGTACTTC. V is TRBV6-5 and J is TRBJ2-5; 10 nucleotides match TRBD2. The CDR3 is 14 residues long. CDR1 and CDR2 (germline): MNHEY, SVGAGI. Trimming cost V 7 bases and J 5 bases; bases outside gene matches: 7.

This rearrangement joins TRBV19 to TRBJ2-3; D is tentatively TRBD1 or TRBD2 (5 bases each). The CDR3 is 16 amino acids. The ends were cut back, 5 bases at V and 0 bases at J, with 15 bases in the middle. From germline, CDR1 is LNHDA and CDR2 SQIVND (reference sequence). The CDR3 protein is CASSGDGHPSTDTQYF. As DNA, the CDR3 is TGTGCCAGTAGTGGGGACGGACATCCTAGCACAGATACGCAGTATTTT.

The V call is TRBV5-4, the J call TRBJ2-3; D is possibly TRBD1 (5 bases). Deletions cut 0 bases from V and 2 bases from J, with 7 bases between. This CDR3 region has 14 residues. The germline CDR1 and CDR2 sequences are SGHNT and YYREEE (reference sequence). The chain's CDR3 is CASSLGQYTDTQYF. The CDR3 DNA is TGTGCCAGCAGCTTGGGACAGTACACAGATACGCAGTATTTT.

This chain joins TRBV5-1 and TRBJ1-1; D remains ambiguous. Per germline, CDR1 SGHRS and CDR2 YFSETQ. The length of the CDR3 is 13 residues. Deletions cut 3 bases from V and 8 bases from J, with 14 bases between. CDR3 sequence (DNA): TGCGCCAGCAGCTGGGCCCAGGACTCGGAAGCTTTCTTT. The encoded protein is CASSWAQDSEAFF.

The rearrangement links TRBV28 to TRBJ2-7; 12 bases fit TRBD2. Germline loops: CDR1 MDHEN, CDR2 SYDVKM. Germline trimming cut 5 bases from V and 3 bases from J; bases unmatched to any gene: 5. The CDR3 loop spans 15 amino acids. The CDR3 DNA sequence: TGTGCCAGCAGTCAGCGACTAGCGGGAGACTACGAGCAGTACTTC. Translated: CASSQRLAGDYEQYF.

The chain recombines TRBV12-5 with TRBJ2-5; D tentatively reads TRBD1 or TRBD2 (6 bases each). CDR1 is LGHNT and CDR2 is FRNRAP in the germline V gene. This CDR3 is 13 amino acids long. Trimming took 0 bases from V and 7 from J, leaving 9 bases between them. The CDR3 sequence: CASGLVGGRTQYF. The CDR3 coding sequence is TGTGCTAGTGGTTTGGTAGGGGGGAGGACCCAGTACTTC.

The gene calls are TRBV7-2 and TRBJ2-7, with D hard to call. The CDR3 is made up of 14 amino acids. Germline CDR1 is SGHTA and CDR2 is FQGNSA. The V and J ends lost 5 bases and 1 base respectively, with 12 bases between them. CDR3 region: CASSTPTASYEQYF. The CDR3, as DNA: TGTGCCAGCAGCACTCCGACGGCGTCCTACGAGCAGTACTTC.

The J gene is TRBJ2-2, the V gene TRBV7-8; 9 bases line up with TRBD1. V lost 5 bases to trimming and J lost 7 bases; unmatched junction nucleotides: 5. The germline V gene encodes CDR1 SGHVS and CDR2 FQNEAQ. CDR3 size: 14 residues. The CDR3 region is CASSGGQGIGELFF. For the CDR3, the DNA is TGTGCCAGCAGCGGGGGACAGGGAATCGGGGAGCTGTTTTTT.

V is TRBV6-5 and J is TRBJ1-1; D unresolved. CDR1 and CDR2 from the germline V gene are MNHEY and SVGAGI. V gave up 2 bases and J gave up 10 bases, with 8 bases separating them. The CDR3 is 11 residues long. CDR3 DNA: TGTGCCAGCAGTTACGGGAAGGTAGCTTTCTTT. This codes for CASSYGKVAFF.

The chain couples TRBV23-1 to TRBJ1-3; TRBD1 might be the D (6 bases). TRBV23-1 is assigned to the ORF class and has an uncertain function. The CDR3 consists of 14 residues. The V and J ends lost 11 bases and 0 bases respectively, with 14 bases between them. CDR3 loop: CAGFDRYSGNTIYF. CDR3 nucleotide sequence: TGCGCCGGATTCGACAGGTACTCTGGAAACACCATATATTTT.

The chain links TRBV7-2 to TRBJ1-2; D not resolved. CDR1 and CDR2 (germline): SGHTA, FQGNSA. CDR3 size: 12 residues. V was pared by 3 bases and J by 4 bases, with 6 bases between. The CDR3 DNA follows: TGTGCCAGCAGCTTTGGCGGCTATGGCTACACCTTC. Residues: CASSFGGYGYTF.

A single count supports this clone. The V and J genes are TRBV28 and TRBJ1-1; D possibly corresponds to TRBD1 (6 bases). V was pared by 5 bases and J by 7 bases, with 14 bases between. The CDR3 runs to 13 residues. Germline V gene data show CDR1 as MDHEN and CDR2 as SYDVKM. The CDR3 spells CASSVDRRIEAFF. The DNA for the CDR3 is TGTGCCAGCAGTGTTGACAGGCGTATTGAAGCTTTCTTT.

The chain's CDR3 is CASSEAEGTEAFF. Here the CDR3 DNA reads TGTGCCAGCAGTGAAGCGGAGGGGACTGAAGCTTTCTTT. The rearrangement links TRBV2 to TRBJ1-1; TRBD1 is a possible D gene (5 bases). CDR3 size: 13 residues. V was shortened by 0 bases and J by 5 bases, with 7 bases between the two germline ends. Germline V gene sequence: CDR1 SNHLY, CDR2 FYNNEI. Full variable domain (remainder filled in from reference TRBV2 and TRBJ1-1): EPEVTQTPSHQVTQMGQEVILRCVPISNHLYFYWYRQILGQKVEFLVSFYNNEISEKSEIFDDQFSVERPDGSNFTLKIRSTKLEDSAMYFCASSEAEGTEAFFGQGTRLTVV.

This clone was detected only a few times. V is TRBV28 and J is TRBJ2-2; a weak D match, TRBD1 (6 bases). The V end was cut by 5 bases, the J end by 4 bases, with 14 bases between. CDR1 MDHEN and CDR2 SYDVKM come from the germline V gene. CDR3 size: 15 residues. The CDR3: CASSQPSDSTGELFF. The DNA for the CDR3 is TGTGCCAGCAGTCAACCGTCGGACAGCACCGGGGAGCTGTTTTTT.

The rearrangement uses TRBV5-4 and TRBJ2-2; TRBD2 matches at 7 bases. The CDR3 spans 16 residues. Germline V lookup: CDR1 SGHNT, CDR2 YYREEE (reference sequence). V shed 6 bases and J 0 bases; nucleotides not matched to a gene: 8. The CDR3 reads CASKILGGANTGELFF. The CDR3 DNA reads TGTGCCAGCAAAATCCTGGGAGGGGCGAACACCGGGGAGCTGTTTTTT.

This chain uses TRBV7-9 with TRBJ2-3, with 9 bases identical to TRBD2. The CDR3 covers 14 residues. Germline V CDR1 and CDR2: SEHNR, FQNEAQ (reference sequence). V lost 6 bases to trimming and J lost 2 bases; unmatched junction nucleotides: 3. The chain's CDR3 is CASRAGGNTDTQYF. Written as DNA, the CDR3 is TGTGCCAGCAGGGCGGGAGGGAACACAGATACGCAGTATTTT.

The CDR3 bases are TGTGCCAGTAGTGGGGGACGCGGCTACACCTTC. As protein: CASSGGRGYTF. The rearrangement joins TRBV19 to TRBJ1-2, with D possibly matching TRBD1 (5 bases). The germline CDR1 and CDR2 sequences are LNHDA and SQIVND (reference sequence). The CDR3 runs to 11 residues. Trimming left V 5 bases short and J 8 bases short, with 9 bases between.

This chain joins TRBV7-8 and TRBJ1-4; D is unresolved. CDR3 length equals 16 residues. Trimming took 3 bases from V and 2 from J, leaving 13 bases between them. Germline V gives CDR1 SGHVS, CDR2 FQNEAQ. The CDR3 sequence: CASSFHMFTTNEKLFF. CDR3 DNA sequence: TGTGCCAGCAGCTTTCATATGTTCACGACTAATGAAAAACTGTTTTTT.